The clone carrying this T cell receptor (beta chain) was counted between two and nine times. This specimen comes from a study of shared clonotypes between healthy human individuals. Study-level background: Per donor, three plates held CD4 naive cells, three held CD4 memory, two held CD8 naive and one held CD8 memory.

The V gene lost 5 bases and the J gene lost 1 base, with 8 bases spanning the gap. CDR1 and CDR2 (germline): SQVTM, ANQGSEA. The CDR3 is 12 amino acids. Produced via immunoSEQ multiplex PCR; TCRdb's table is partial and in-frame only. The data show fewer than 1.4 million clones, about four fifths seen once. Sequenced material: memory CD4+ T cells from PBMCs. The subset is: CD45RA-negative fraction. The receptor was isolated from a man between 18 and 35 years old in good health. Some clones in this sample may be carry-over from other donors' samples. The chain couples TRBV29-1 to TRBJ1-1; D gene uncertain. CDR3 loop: CSVLLRNTEAFF. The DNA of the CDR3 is TGCAGCGTTCTACTTCGGAACACTGAAGCTTTCTTT. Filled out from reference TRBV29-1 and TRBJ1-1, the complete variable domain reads SAVISQKPSRDICQRGTSLTIQCQVDSQVTMMFWYRQQPGQSLTLIATANQGSEATYESGFVIDKFPISRPNLTFSTLTVSNMSPEDSSIYLCSVLLRNTEAFFGQGTRLTVV.